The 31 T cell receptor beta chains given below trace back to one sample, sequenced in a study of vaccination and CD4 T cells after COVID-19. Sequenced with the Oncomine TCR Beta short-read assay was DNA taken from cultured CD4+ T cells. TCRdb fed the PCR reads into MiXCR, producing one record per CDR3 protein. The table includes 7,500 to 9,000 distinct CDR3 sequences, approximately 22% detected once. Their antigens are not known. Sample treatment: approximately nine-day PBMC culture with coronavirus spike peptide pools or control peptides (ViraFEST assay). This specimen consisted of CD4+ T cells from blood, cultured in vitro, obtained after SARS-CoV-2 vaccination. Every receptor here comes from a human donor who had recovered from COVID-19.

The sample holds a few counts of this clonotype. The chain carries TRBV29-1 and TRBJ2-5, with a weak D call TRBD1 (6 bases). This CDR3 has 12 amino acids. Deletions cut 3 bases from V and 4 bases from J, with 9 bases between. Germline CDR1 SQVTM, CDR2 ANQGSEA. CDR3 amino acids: CSVDTGIETQYF. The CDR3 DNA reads TGCAGCGTTGACACAGGGATAGAGACCCAGTACTTC.

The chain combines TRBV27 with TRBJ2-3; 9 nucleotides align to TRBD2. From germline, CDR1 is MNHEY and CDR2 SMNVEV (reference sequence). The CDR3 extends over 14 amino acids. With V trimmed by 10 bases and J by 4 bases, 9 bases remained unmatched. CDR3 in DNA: TGTGCCACCTCCGGACTAGCGAGCGCAGATACGCAGTATTTT. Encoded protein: CATSGLASADTQYF.

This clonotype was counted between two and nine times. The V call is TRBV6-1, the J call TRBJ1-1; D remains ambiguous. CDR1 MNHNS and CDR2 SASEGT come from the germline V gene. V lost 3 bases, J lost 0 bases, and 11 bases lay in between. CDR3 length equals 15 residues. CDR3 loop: CASSDDQMMNTEAFF. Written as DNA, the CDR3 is TGTGCCAGCAGTGACGACCAGATGATGAACACTGAAGCTTTCTTT.

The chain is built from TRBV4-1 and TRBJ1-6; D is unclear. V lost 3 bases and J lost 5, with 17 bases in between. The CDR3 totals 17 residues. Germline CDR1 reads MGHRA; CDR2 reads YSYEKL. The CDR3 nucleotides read TGCGCCAGCAGCCAGTATGGAAGAGGGCCTCATAATTCACCCCTCCACTTT. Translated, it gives CASSQYGRGPHNSPLHF.

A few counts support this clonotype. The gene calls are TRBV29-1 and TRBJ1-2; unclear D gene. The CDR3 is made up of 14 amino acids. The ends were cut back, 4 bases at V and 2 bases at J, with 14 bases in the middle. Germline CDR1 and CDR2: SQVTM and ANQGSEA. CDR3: CSVGVPGRNYGYTF. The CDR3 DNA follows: TGCAGCGTTGGCGTTCCGGGTAGGAACTATGGCTACACCTTC.

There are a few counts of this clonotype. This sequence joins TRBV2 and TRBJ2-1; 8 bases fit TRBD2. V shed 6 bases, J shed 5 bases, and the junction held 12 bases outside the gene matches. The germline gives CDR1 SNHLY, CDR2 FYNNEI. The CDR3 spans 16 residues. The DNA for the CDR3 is TGTGCCAGCAGCCATACCGGGACTAGTTTACACAATGAGCAGTTCTTC. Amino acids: CASSHTGTSLHNEQFF.

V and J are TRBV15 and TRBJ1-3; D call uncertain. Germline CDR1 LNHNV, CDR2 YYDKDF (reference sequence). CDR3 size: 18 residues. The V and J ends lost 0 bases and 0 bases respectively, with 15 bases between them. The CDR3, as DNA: TGTGCCACCAGCAGAGATGGAGCGCGGCGGGGCTCTGGAAACACCATATATTTT. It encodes CATSRDGARRGSGNTIYF. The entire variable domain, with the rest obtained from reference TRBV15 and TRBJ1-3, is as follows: DAMVIQNPRYQVTQFGKPVTLSCSQTLNHNVMYWYQQKSSQAPKLLFHYYDKDFNNEADTPDNFQSRRPNTSFCFLDIRSPGLGDTAMYLCATSRDGARRGSGNTIYFGEGSWLTVV.

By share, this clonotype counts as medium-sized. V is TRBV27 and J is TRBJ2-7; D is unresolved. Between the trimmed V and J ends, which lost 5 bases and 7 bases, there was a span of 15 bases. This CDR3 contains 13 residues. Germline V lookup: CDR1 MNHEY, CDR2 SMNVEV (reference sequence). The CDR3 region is CASSNLGLGEQYF. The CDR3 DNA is TGTGCCAGCAGTAATCTGGGGTTGGGGGAGCAGTACTTC.

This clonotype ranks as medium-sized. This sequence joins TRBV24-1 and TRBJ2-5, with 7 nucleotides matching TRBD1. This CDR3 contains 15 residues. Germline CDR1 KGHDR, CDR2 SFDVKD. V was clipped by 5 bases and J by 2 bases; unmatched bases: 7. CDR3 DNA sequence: TGTGCCACCAGTGTCGCGGACAGGTTTCAAGAGACCCAGTACTTC. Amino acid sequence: CATSVADRFQETQYF.

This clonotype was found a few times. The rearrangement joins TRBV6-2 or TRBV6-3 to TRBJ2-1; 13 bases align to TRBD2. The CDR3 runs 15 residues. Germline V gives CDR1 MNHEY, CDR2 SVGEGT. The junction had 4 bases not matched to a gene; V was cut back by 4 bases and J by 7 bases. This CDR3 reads CASSSRTSGGNEQFF. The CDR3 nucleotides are TGTGCCAGCAGTTCTAGGACTAGCGGGGGAAATGAGCAGTTCTTC.

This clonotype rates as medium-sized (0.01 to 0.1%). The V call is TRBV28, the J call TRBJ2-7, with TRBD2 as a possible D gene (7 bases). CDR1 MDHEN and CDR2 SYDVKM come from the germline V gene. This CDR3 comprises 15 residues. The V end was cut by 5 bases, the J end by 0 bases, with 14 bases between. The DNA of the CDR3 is TGTGCCAGCAGTCCCCTGGGGGGGGCCTCCTACGAGCAGTACTTC. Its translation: CASSPLGGASYEQYF.

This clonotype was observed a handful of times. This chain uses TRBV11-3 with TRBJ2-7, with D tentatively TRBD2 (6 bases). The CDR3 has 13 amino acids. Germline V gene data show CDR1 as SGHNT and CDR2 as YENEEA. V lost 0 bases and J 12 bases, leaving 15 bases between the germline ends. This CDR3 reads CASSLDVLGLLYF. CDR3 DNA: TGTGCCAGCAGCTTAGACGTATTGGGACTGTTGTACTTC.

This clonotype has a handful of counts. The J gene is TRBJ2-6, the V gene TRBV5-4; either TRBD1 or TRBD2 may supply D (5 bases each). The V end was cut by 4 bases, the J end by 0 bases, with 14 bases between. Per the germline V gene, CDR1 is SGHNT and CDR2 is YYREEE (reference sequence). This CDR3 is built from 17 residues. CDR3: CASSPPRGSSGANVLTF. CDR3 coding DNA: TGTGCCAGCAGCCCCCCGAGGGGCAGCTCTGGGGCCAACGTCCTGACTTTC.

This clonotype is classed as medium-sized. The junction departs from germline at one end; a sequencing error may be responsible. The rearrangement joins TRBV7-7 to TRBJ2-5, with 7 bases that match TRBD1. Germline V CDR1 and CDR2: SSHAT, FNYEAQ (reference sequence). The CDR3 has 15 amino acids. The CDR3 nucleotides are TGTGCCAGCAGCATAGCCGGGACAGAAGAAGAGACCCAGTACTTC. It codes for CASSIAGTEEETQYF.

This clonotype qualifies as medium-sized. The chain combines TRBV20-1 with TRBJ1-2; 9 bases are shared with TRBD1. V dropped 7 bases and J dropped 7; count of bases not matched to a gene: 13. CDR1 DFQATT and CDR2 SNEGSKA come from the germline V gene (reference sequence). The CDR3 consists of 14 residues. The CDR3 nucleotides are TGCAGTGTTCCAGGGACAGGGAAATGGTCTGGCTACACCTTC. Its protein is CSVPGTGKWSGYTF.

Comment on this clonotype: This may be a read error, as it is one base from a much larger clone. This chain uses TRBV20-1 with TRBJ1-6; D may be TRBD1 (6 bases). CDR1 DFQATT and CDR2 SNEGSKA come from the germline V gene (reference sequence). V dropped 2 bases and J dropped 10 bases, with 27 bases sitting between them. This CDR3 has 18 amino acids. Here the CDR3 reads CSARSGRGVTGSWSPLHF. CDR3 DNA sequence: TGCAGTGCTAGATCCGGGCGGGGGGTGACAGGCTCTTGGTCACCCCTCCACTTT.

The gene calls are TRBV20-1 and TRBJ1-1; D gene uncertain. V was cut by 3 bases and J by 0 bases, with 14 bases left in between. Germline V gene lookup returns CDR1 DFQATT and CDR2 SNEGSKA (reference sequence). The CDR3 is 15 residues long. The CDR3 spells CSASTLTHMNTEAFF. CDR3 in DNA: TGCAGTGCTAGTACCCTTACCCACATGAACACTGAAGCTTTCTTT.

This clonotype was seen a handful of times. The CDR3 DNA reads as TGTGCCAGCAGCTTAGCGGGAGGGCCCTATGAGCAGTTCTTC. The encoded protein is CASSLAGGPYEQFF. This rearrangement joins TRBV7-2 to TRBJ2-1, with 7 positions matching TRBD2. The V gene end was trimmed by 0 bases and the J gene end by 8 bases; junction bases not matched to a gene: 4. Germline assignment: CDR1 SGHTA and CDR2 FQGNSA. This CDR3 contains 14 residues.

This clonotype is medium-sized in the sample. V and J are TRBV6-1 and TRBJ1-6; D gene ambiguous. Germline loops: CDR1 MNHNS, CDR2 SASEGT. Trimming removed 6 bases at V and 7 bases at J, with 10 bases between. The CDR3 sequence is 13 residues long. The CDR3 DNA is TGTGCCAGCAGCGCGACCGGCAATTCACCCCTCCACTTT. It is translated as CASSATGNSPLHF.

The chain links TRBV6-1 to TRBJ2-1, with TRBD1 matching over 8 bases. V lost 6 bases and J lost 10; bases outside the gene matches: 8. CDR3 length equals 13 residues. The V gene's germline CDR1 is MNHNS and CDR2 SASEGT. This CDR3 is CASSDGTGNEQFF. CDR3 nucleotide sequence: TGTGCCAGCAGCGACGGGACAGGAAACGAGCAGTTCTTC.

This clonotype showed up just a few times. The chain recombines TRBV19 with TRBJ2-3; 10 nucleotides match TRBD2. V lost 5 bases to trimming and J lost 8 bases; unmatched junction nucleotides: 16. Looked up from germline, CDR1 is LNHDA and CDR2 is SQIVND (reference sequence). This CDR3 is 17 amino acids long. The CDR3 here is CASSSRAGTSVMGTQYF. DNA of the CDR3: TGTGCCAGTAGTTCTCGCGCCGGGACTAGCGTGATGGGTACGCAGTATTTT.

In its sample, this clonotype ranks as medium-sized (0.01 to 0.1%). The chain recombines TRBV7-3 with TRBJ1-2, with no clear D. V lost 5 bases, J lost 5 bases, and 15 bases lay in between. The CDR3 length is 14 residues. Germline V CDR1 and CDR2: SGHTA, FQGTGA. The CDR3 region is CASSPQAADYGYTF. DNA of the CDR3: TGTGCCAGCAGCCCACAAGCGGCGGATTATGGCTACACCTTC.

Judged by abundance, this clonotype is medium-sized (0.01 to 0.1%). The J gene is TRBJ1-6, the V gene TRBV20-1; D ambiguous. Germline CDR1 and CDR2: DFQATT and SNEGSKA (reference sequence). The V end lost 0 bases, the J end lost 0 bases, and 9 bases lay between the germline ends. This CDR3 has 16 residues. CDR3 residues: CSARDIRSSYNSPLHF. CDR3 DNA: TGCAGTGCTAGAGATATCCGGAGCTCCTATAATTCACCCCTCCACTTT.

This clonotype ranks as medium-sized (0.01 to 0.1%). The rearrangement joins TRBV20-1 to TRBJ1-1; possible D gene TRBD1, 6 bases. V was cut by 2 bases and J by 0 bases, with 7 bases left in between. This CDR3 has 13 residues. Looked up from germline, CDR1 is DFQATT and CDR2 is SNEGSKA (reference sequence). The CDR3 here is CSARRTVNTEAFF. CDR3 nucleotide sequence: TGCAGTGCTAGACGGACAGTGAACACTGAAGCTTTCTTT.

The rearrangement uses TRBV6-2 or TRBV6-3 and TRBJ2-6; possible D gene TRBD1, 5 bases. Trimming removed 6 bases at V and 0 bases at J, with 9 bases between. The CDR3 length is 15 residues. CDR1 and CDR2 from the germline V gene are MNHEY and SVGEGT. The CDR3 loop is CASSRQSSGANVLTF. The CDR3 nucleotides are TGTGCCAGCAGCCGACAGAGCTCTGGGGCCAACGTCCTGACTTTC.

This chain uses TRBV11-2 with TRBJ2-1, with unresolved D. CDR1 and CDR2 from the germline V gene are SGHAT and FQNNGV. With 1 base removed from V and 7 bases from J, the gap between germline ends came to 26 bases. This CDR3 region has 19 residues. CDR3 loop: CASSLVLGDLATTHNEQFF. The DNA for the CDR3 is TGTGCCAGCAGCTTAGTATTAGGTGACCTCGCAACTACACATAATGAGCAGTTCTTC.

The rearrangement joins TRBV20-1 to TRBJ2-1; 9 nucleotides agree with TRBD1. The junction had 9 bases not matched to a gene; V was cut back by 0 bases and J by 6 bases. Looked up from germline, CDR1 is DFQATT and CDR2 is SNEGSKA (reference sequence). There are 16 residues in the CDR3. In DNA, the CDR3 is TGCAGTGCTAGAGATCCCACGGGACAGGGAATCAATGAGCAGTTCTTC. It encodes CSARDPTGQGINEQFF.

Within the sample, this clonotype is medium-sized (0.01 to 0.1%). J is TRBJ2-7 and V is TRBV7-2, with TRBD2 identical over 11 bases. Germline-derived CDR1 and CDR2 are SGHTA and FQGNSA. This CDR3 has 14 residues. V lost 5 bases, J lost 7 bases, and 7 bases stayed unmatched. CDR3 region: CASSAGLAGGEQYF. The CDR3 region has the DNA TGTGCCAGCAGCGCCGGGCTAGCGGGAGGAGAGCAGTACTTC.

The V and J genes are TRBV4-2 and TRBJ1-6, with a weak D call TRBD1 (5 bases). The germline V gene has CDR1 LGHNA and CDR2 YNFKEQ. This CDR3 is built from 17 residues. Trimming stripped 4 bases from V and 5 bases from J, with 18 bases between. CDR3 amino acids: CASSRRLSDRDNSPLHF. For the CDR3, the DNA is TGTGCCAGCAGCCGGAGATTGTCAGACAGAGATAATTCACCCCTCCACTTT.

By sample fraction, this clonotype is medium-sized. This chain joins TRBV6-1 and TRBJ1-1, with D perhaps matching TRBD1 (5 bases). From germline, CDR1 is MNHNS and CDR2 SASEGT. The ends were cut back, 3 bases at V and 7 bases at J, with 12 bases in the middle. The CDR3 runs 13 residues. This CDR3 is CASSDPVGLEAFF. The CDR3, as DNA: TGTGCCAGCAGTGACCCAGTGGGGCTTGAAGCTTTCTTT.

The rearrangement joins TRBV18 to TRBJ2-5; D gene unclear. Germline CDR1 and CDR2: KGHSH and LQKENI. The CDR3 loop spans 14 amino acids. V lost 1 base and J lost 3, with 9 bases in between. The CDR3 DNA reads TGTGCCAGCTCACCACTCATTCGGGAAGAGACCCAGTACTTC. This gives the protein CASSPLIREETQYF.